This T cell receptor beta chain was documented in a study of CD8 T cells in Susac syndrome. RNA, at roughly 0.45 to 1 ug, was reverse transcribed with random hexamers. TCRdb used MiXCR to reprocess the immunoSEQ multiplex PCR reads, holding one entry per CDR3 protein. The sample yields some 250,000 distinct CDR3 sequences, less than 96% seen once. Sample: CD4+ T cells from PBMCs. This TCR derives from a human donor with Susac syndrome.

This CDR3 is CASSFQRGYGYTF. The DNA of the CDR3 is TGTGCCAGCAGTTTCCAGCGAGGATATGGCTACACCTTC. The chain combines TRBV28 with TRBJ1-2; D gene unclear. Germline values: CDR1 MDHEN, CDR2 SYDVKM. The CDR3 is 13 amino acids. The V end was cut by 3 bases, the J end by 5 bases, with 10 bases between.